This T cell receptor beta chain was found in a study of a mutant IDH1 vaccine in newly diagnosed glioma. Whole-study context: The patients received vaccinations eight times, in weeks 1, 3, 5, 7, 11, 15, 19 and 23. Patients received vaccination from 4-6 weeks after radiotherapy alone, or with temozolomide cycles. Among treated patients, around 62% were male and around 40% female, and mean age was around 40 years. Study-level points and caveats: Pseudoprogression apparently tracked independently of changes in top peripheral T cell clonotypes.

As to this clone: No antigen is known for it.

The V and J ends lost 2 bases and 3 bases respectively, with 18 bases between them. Germline values: CDR1 SGHRS, CDR2 YFSETQ. This CDR3 spans 16 amino acids. The sample's time point: week 11, during vaccination. A 20-mer mutant IDH1 peptide at 300 ug was injected subcutaneously with topical imiquimod. The assay was immunoSEQ multiplex PCR, and TCRdb's table has in-frame clones only and misses some. This sample has some 60,000 clones; approximately 80% occur once, and the top ten carry roughly 3.5%. Sequenced here: PBMCs, sampled from a glioma patient whose treatment included an IDH1 peptide vaccine. The TCR originated in a man aged 30 to 45 with glioma. The gene calls are TRBV5-1 and TRBJ2-7; D perhaps matches TRBD2 (6 bases). CDR3 DNA sequence: TGCGCCAGCAGCTTATCCACAGGACGGGAGAACTACGAGCAGTACTTC. This encodes CASSLSTGRENYEQYF.